This T cell receptor beta chain was sequenced for a study of OX40 agonist ivuxolimab in advanced cancers. Study context: Hepatocellular carcinoma, melanoma, renal cell or head and neck cancer occurred in dose-escalation patients. A mean age of roughly 60 years, range 23 to 79, was recorded, and 82.7% were male.

Data came from immunoSEQ multiplex PCR; TCRdb stores just in-frame clones and leaves some out. The sample lists 75,000 to 90,000 clones; roughly 80% were seen once. As concerns this clone: Antigen: not known.

The V end was cut by 6 bases, the J end by 8 bases, with 8 bases between. The CDR3 sequence is 12 residues long. The germline gives CDR1 KGHSH, CDR2 LQKENI. Findings and caveats of the study: What antigens the expanded peripheral T cells recognized was never established.

Sequenced here: CD4+ or CD8+ T cells sorted from blood, sampled in a trial of the OX40 agonist ivuxolimab. V gene TRBV18 combines with J gene TRBJ1-6; D not resolved. This receptor was identified in an adult with an advanced solid tumor such as melanoma, head and neck, liver or kidney cancer. CDR3 sequence (DNA): TGTGCCAGCTCGTATATTGATTCACCCCTCCACTTT. This sequence encodes CASSYIDSPLHF.